This T cell receptor beta chain was profiled in a study of blood T cells in healthy people across ages. Using a J-beta primer mix together with a sample-barcoded 5' primer, a second PCR was run for roughly 6 to 11 cycles. TCRdb analysed the 5' RACE reads with MiXCR anew, one entry per CDR3 protein. This table has approximately 850,000 distinct CDR3 sequences, under 45% appearing once. Overall study findings and caveats: Leaving the PBMCs unsorted stopped any conclusive comparison of naive versus antigen-experienced cells.

The extraction recovered at least 6 micrograms of total RNA per sample. The CDR3 has 14 amino acids. V was shortened by 3 bases and J by 5 bases, with 11 bases between the two germline ends. Germline V gene sequence: CDR1 LGHNA, CDR2 YSLEER. This clonotype was seen only a few times. As yet, its antigen is unknown. The chain employs TRBV4-3 and TRBJ2-1; D is uncertain. Input material: blood. This TCR was recovered from a man aged 55-75 years in good health. CDR3 sequence reads: CASSQGIIDNEQFF. Written as DNA, the CDR3 is TGCGCCAGCAGCCAGGGGATAATAGACAATGAGCAGTTCTTC.